This T cell receptor (beta chain) was identified during a study of OX40 agonist ivuxolimab in advanced cancers. Overall study results and limits: Antigen targets of the expanded peripheral T cells went undetermined. Relative to CD4+ cells, CD8+ T cells on average had more expanded clones.

After removal of 6 bases from V and 6 bases from J, the junction contained 2 bases not matched to a gene. The CDR3 loop spans 13 amino acids. Germline assignment: CDR1 MNHEY and CDR2 SMNVEV (reference sequence). Assay used: immunoSEQ multiplex PCR; TCRdb lists only in-frame clones, some missing. The table lists fewer than 70,000 clones, more than 85% of them singletons. Notes on this clone: Its specificity is unknown.

This chain uses TRBV27 with TRBJ2-1; TRBD2 agrees at 10 bases. The material sequenced was CD4+ or CD8+ T cells sorted from blood, taken in a trial of the OX40 agonist ivuxolimab. The sequence was collected from an adult with an advanced solid tumor such as melanoma, head and neck, liver or kidney cancer. The CDR3 protein is CASSWTSGNEQFF. CDR3 nucleotide sequence: TGTGCCAGCAGCTGGACTAGCGGCAATGAGCAGTTCTTC.